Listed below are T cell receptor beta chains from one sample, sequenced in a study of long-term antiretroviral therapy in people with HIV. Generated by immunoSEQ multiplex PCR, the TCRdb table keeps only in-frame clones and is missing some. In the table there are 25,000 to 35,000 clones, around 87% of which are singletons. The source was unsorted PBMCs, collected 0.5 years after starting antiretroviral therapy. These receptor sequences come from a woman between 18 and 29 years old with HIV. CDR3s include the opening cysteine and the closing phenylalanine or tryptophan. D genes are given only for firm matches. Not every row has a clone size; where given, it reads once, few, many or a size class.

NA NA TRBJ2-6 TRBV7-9 CASSPIGGQLSGANVLTF TGTGCCAGCAGCCCCATTGGGGGACAATTGTCTGGGGCCAACGTCCTGACTTTC
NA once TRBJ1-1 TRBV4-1 CASSQDVGGPDTEAFF TGCGCCAGCAGCCAAGATGTGGGGGGGCCGGACACTGAAGCTTTCTTT
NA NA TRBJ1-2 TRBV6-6 CASSYNPGADGYTF TGTGCCAGCAGTTACAATCCGGGGGCGGATGGCTACACCTTC
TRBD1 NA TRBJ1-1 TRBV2 CASSVDRGRKGPFF TGTGCCAGCAGTGTGGACAGGGGGCGAAAGGGGCCTTTCTTT
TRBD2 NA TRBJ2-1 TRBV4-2 CASSPWGGSSYNEQFF TGTGCCAGCAGCCCTTGGGGCGGGAGCTCCTACAATGAGCAGTTCTTC
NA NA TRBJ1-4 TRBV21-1 CASSKVGPRGSEKLFF TGTGCCAGCAGCAAAGTCGGACCCCGAGGGAGTGAAAAACTGTTTTTT
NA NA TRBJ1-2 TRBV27 CASSLTRGGAYGYTF TGTGCCAGCAGTCTCACCCGCGGGGGCGCCTATGGCTACACCTTC
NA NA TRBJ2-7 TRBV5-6 CASSLARTGTVSYEQYF TGTGCCAGCAGCTTGGCCCGTACCGGGACGGTCTCCTACGAGCAGTACTTC
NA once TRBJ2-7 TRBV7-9 CASSLGGLSYEQYF TGTGCCAGCAGCTTAGGGGGTCTCTCGTACGAGCAGTACTTC
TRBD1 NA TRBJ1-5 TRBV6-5 CASGYTDRADQPQHF TGTGCCAGCGGTTATACGGACAGGGCTGATCAGCCCCAGCATTTT
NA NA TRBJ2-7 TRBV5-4 CASSPVDSPYEQYF TGTGCCAGCAGCCCTGTGGACAGCCCCTACGAGCAGTACTTC
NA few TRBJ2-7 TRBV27 CASSTGTLPYEQYF TGTGCCAGCAGTACCGGGACACTTCCCTACGAGCAGTACTTC
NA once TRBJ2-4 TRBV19 CASSIGGNNVAKNIQYF TGTGCCAGTAGTATCGGAGGGAATAATGTAGCCAAAAACATTCAGTACTTC
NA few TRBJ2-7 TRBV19 CASSRTGTYEQYF TGTGCCAGTAGTCGGACGGGAACCTACGAGCAGTACTTC
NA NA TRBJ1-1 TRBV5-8 CASSFWGGKNTEAFF TGTGCCAGCAGCTTCTGGGGAGGGAAGAACACTGAAGCTTTCTTT
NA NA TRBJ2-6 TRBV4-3 CASSQEISISGANVLTF TGCGCCAGCAGCCAAGAGATTAGCATCTCTGGGGCCAACGTCCTGACTTTC
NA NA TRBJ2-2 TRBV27 CASSYLFAPGELFF TGTGCCAGCAGCTATCTCTTCGCGCCCGGGGAGCTGTTTTTT
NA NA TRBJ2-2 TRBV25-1 CASTPSDGELFF TGTGCCAGCACCCCCTCTGACGGGGAGCTGTTTTTT
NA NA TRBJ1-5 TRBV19 CASRPTGSNQPQHF TGTGCCAGTAGGCCCACGGGCAGCAATCAGCCCCAGCATTTT
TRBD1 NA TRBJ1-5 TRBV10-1 CASIQTGGADSNQPQHF TGCGCCAGCATCCAGACAGGGGGCGCGGATAGCAATCAGCCCCAGCATTTT
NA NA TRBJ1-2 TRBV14 CASSQELVRGYTF TGTGCCAGCAGCCAAGAACTAGTAAGAGGCTACACCTTC
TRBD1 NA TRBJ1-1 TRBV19 CASTGQVINTEAFF TGTGCCAGTACCGGACAGGTTATCAACACTGAAGCTTTCTTT
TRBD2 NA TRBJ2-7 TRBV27 CASSLLGEGSEYF TGTGCCAGCAGTTTACTTGGGGAGGGCAGTGAATACTTC
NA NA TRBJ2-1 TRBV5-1 CASSLEVGLYNEQFF TGCGCCAGCAGCTTGGAGGTGGGACTTTACAATGAGCAGTTCTTC
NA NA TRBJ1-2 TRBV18 CASSLDTAYYGYTF TGTGCCAGCTCACTAGACACGGCGTACTATGGCTACACCTTC
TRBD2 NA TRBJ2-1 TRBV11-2 CASGGRRNNEQFF TGTGCCAGCGGCGGGAGACGAAACAATGAGCAGTTCTTC
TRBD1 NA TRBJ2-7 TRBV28 CASSHRDRPHSEQYF TGTGCCAGCAGTCACAGGGACAGACCCCATAGCGAGCAGTACTTC
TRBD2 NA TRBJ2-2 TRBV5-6 CASSPVGTSGRANTGELFF TGTGCCAGCAGCCCGGTAGGGACTAGCGGGAGGGCGAACACCGGGGAGCTGTTTTTT
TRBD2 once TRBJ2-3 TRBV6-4 CASSDSSGRATDTQYF TGTGCCAGCAGTGACTCTAGCGGGAGGGCGACAGATACGCAGTATTTT
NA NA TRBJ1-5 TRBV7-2 CASSLGQYSNQPQHF TGTGCCAGCAGCTTAGGGCAGTATAGCAATCAGCCCCAGCATTTT
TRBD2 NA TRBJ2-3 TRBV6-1 CASSDRVAGGRDTQYF TGTGCCAGCAGTGATCGGGTTGCGGGAGGTAGAGATACGCAGTATTTT
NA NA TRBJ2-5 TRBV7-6 CASSLVGGRGETQYF TGTGCCAGCAGCTTAGTTGGGGGAAGGGGAGAGACCCAGTACTTC
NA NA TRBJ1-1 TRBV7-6 CASSLVTGWDTEAFF TGTGCCAGCAGCTTAGTTACCGGGTGGGACACTGAAGCTTTCTTT
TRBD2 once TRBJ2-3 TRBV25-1 CASNSGASTDTQYF TGTGCCAGCAATAGCGGGGCAAGCACAGATACGCAGTATTTT
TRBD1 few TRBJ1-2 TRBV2 CASRSGTGTYGYTF TGTGCCAGCAGGAGCGGGACAGGAACCTATGGCTACACCTTC
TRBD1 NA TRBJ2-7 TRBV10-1 CASGGTGGEQYF TGCGCCAGCGGGGGGACAGGGGGCGAGCAGTACTTC
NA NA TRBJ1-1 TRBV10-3 CAISEGGSATEAFF TGTGCCATCAGTGAGGGTGGTAGCGCCACTGAAGCTTTCTTT
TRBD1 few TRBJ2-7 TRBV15 CATSRDPWDRAYEQYF TGTGCCACCAGCAGAGATCCCTGGGACAGGGCCTACGAGCAGTACTTC
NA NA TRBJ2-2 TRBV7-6 CASSRALTGELFF TGTGCCAGCAGCAGGGCCCTGACCGGGGAGCTGTTTTTT
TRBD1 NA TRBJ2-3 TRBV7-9 CASSLGDREWTDTQYF TGTGCCAGCAGCTTAGGTGACAGGGAGTGGACAGATACGCAGTATTTT
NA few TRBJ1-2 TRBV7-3 CASSPHGGRDGYGYTF TGTGCCAGCAGCCCACACGGGGGCAGGGATGGCTATGGCTACACCTTC
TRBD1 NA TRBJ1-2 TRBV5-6 CASSTDRGMRGYTF TGTGCCAGCAGCACGGACAGGGGGATGCGTGGCTACACCTTC
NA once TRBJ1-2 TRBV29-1 CSVSEGNPYGYTF TGCAGCGTTAGTGAGGGAAACCCCTATGGCTACACCTTC
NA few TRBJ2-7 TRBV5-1 CASSPPTTGSYEQYF TGCGCCAGCAGCCCCCCCACGACAGGATCCTACGAGCAGTACTTC
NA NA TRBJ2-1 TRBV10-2 CASSEFEREQFF TGCGCCAGCAGTGAGTTCGAGCGGGAGCAGTTCTTC
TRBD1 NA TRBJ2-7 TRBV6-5 CASRKGQGLAYEQYF TGTGCCAGCAGGAAGGGACAGGGGCTCGCCTACGAGCAGTACTTC